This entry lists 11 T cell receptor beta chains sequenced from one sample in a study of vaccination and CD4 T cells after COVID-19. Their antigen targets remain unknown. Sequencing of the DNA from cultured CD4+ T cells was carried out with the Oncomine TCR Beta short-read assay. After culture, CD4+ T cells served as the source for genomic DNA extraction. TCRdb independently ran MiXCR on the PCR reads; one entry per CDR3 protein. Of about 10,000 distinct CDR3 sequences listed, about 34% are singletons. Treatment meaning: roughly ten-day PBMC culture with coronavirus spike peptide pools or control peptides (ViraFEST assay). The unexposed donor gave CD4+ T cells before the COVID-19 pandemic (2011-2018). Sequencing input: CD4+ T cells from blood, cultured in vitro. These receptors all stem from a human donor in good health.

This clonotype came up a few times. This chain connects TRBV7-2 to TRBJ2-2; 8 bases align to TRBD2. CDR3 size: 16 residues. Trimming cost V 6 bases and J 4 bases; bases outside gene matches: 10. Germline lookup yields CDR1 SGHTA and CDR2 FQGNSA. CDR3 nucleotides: TGTGCCAGCAGTCCTCAGCGGGAGTGGGGCACCGGGGAGCTGTTTTTT. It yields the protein CASSPQREWGTGELFF.

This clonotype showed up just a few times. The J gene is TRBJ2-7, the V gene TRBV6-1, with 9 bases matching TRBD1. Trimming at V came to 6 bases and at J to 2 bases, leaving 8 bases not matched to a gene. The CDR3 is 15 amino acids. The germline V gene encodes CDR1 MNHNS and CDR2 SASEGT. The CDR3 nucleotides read TGTGCCAGCAGCTATCGACGGACAGGGGCCTACGAGCAGTACTTC. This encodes CASSYRRTGAYEQYF.

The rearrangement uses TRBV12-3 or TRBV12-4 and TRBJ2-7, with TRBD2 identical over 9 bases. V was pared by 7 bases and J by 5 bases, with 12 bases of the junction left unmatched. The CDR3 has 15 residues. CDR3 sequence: CASTHTRLAVHEQYF. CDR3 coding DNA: TGTGCCAGCACCCATACTAGACTAGCGGTCCACGAGCAGTACTTC.

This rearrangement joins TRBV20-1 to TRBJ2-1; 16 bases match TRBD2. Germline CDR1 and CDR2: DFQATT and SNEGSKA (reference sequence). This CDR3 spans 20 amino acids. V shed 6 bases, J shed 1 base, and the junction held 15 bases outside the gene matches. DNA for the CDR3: TGCAGTGCCCTTACCCCGGGGACTAGCGGGAGGGGAAGTTCCTACAATGAGCAGTTCTTC. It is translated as CSALTPGTSGRGSSYNEQFF.

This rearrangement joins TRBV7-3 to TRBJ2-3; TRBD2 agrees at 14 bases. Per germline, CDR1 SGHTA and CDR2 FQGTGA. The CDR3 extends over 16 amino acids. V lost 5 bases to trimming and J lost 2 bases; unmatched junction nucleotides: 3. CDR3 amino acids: CASSLGLAGATDTQYF. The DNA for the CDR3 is TGTGCCAGCAGCCTGGGACTAGCGGGAGCCACAGATACGCAGTATTTT.

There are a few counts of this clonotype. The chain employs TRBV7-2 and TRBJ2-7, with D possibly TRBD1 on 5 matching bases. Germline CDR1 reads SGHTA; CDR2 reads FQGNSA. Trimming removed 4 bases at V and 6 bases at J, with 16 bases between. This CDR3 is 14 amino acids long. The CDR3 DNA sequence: TGTGCCAGCAGCTCTCAGGGTATCGGCGTCGAGCAGTACTTC. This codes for CASSSQGIGVEQYF. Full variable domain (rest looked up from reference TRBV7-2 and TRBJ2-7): GAGVSQSPSNKVTEKGKDVELRCDPISGHTALYWYRQSLGQGLEFLIYFQGNSAPDKSGLPSDRFSAERTGGSVSTLTIQRTQQEDSAVYLCASSSQGIGVEQYFGPGTRLTVT.

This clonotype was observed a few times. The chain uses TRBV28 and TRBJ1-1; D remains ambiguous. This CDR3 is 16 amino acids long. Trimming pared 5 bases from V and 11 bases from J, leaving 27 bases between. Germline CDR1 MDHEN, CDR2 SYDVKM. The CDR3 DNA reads TGTGCCAGCAGTCCCCCTGGGGAGGCAGGCCCCCTGTGGGCTTTCTTT. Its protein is CASSPPGEAGPLWAFF.

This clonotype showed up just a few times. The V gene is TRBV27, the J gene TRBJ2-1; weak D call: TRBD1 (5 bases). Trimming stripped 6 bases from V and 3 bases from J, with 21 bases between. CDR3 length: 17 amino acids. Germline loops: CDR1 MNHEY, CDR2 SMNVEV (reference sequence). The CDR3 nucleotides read TGTGCCAGCAGCCCTCGTATTGCAGGGCCGTACTACAATGAGCAGTTCTTC. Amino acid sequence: CASSPRIAGPYYNEQFF.

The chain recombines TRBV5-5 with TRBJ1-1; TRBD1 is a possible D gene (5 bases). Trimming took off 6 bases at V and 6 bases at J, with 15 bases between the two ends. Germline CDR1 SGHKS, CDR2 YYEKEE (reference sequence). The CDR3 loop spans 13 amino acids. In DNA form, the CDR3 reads TGTGCCAGCACCCTAACAGGTGGTGCTGAAGCTTTCTTT. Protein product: CASTLTGGAEAFF. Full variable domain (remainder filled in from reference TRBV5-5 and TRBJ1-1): DAGVTQSPTHLIKTRGQQVTLRCSPISGHKSVSWYQQVLGQGPQFIFQYYEKEERGRGNFPDRFSARQFPNYSSELNVNALLLGDSALYLCASTLTGGAEAFFGQGTRLTVV.

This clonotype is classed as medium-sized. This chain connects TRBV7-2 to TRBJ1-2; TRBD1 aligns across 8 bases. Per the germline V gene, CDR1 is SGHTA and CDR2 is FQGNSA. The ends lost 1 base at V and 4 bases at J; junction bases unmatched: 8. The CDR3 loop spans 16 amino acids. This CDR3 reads CASSLGGRDRIYGYTF. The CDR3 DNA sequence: TGTGCCAGCAGCTTAGGGGGTCGGGACAGGATCTATGGCTACACCTTC.

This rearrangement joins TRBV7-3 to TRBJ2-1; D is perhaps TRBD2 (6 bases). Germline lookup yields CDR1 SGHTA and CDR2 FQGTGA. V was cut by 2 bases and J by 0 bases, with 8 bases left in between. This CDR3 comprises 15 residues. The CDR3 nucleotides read TGTGCCAGCAGCTTAGGACTAAGCTCCTACAATGAGCAGTTCTTC. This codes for CASSLGLSSYNEQFF.